These T cell receptor beta chains were read from a single sample in a study of T cells expressing NK-cell markers. TCRdb reprocessed the 5' RACE reads and stores each CDR3 protein as one record, lacking DNA. This table holds 300,000 to 450,000 distinct CDR3 sequences. Sequencing was performed on blood T cells: a sorted CD56 or NKG2C T cell subset, CD4+ or CD8+ T cells, or bulk PBMC T cells (not recorded which). These receptor sequences come from a man aged 18 to 69 in good health. The CDR3 runs from the conserved cysteine through the conserved F or W.

j_call: TRBJ2-7; v_call: TRBV12-3/TRBV12-4; cdr3_aa: CASSPRGVGYYEQYF
j_call: TRBJ2-5; v_call: TRBV9; cdr3_aa: CASSVDSPSWETQYF
j_call: TRBJ2-5; v_call: TRBV15; cdr3_aa: CATRLGRTPLETQYF
j_call: TRBJ2-5; v_call: TRBV20-1; cdr3_aa: CSARVGGQETQYF
j_call: TRBJ2-1; v_call: TRBV18; cdr3_aa: CASSPTAVPGFF
j_call: TRBJ1-1; v_call: TRBV7-2; cdr3_aa: CASSLHPGQGRTEAFF
j_call: TRBJ1-5; v_call: TRBV20-1; cdr3_aa: CSARGGTVNQPQHF
j_call: TRBJ1-1; v_call: TRBV5-1; cdr3_aa: CASSLATHDRNTEAFF
j_call: TRBJ1-6; v_call: TRBV6-1; cdr3_aa: CASRFYQADNSPLHF
j_call: TRBJ1-1; v_call: TRBV5-1; cdr3_aa: CASSPTPGQGLNTEAFF
j_call: TRBJ2-6; v_call: TRBV21-1; cdr3_aa: CASNMQQYRGRSCSGANVLTF
j_call: TRBJ1-2; v_call: TRBV24-1; cdr3_aa: CATSGITDFAGYTF
j_call: TRBJ1-5; v_call: TRBV12-3/TRBV12-4; cdr3_aa: CASAPVGGFLINQPQHF
j_call: TRBJ1-1; v_call: TRBV3-1; cdr3_aa: CASFGHTEAFF
j_call: TRBJ2-7; v_call: TRBV15; cdr3_aa: CATSRDRVGLGEQYF
j_call: TRBJ1-3; v_call: TRBV12-3/TRBV12-4; cdr3_aa: CASSPTVKSSGNTIYF
j_call: TRBJ1-2; v_call: TRBV9; cdr3_aa: CASSVGRGQSYGYTF
j_call: TRBJ1-4; v_call: TRBV4-2; cdr3_aa: CASSPPGERKLFF
j_call: TRBJ1-4; v_call: TRBV7-9; cdr3_aa: CASSLSRTGPNEKLFF
j_call: TRBJ1-5; v_call: TRBV2; cdr3_aa: CASRGSYRETQPQHF
j_call: TRBJ2-3; v_call: TRBV7-9; cdr3_aa: CASSLGQGEADTQYF
j_call: TRBJ1-6; v_call: TRBV20-1; cdr3_aa: CSARDRKTGGSYNSPLHF
j_call: TRBJ1-4; v_call: TRBV28; cdr3_aa: CASSLGQGKLFF
j_call: TRBJ1-6; v_call: TRBV6-1; cdr3_aa: CASSGTGDNSPLHF
j_call: TRBJ1-6; v_call: TRBV5-1; cdr3_aa: CASSGQGGIQNSPLHF
j_call: TRBJ1-2; v_call: TRBV9; cdr3_aa: CASSLQGHQIYGYTF
j_call: TRBJ2-1; v_call: TRBV2; cdr3_aa: CASLPSLRETSYNEQFF